This T cell receptor (beta chain) was sequenced in a study of blood T cell repertoires in COVID-19. Measured with immunoSEQ multiplex PCR; TCRdb has only the in-frame clones, and not every one. The sample records hundreds of thousands of clones, around 86% being singletons. This CDR3 is built from 13 residues. Germline CDR1 KGHSH, CDR2 LQKENI. V was pared by 4 bases and J by 7 bases, with 5 bases of the junction left unmatched. The source of this sequence is a young woman with active or convalescent COVID-19. The sequenced sample consisted of peripheral blood. The V gene is TRBV18, the J gene TRBJ1-1; 8 positions agree with TRBD1. CDR3 in DNA: TGTGCCAGCTCACTACGACAGGGGATTGAAGCTTTCTTT. Translating it yields CASSLRQGIEAFF.